The present entry profiles one TCR beta chain with its context. These data come from a study of shared clonotypes between healthy human individuals. Here immunoSEQ multiplex PCR was the method, and the copy in TCRdb shows in-frame clones only, minus some. The top ten hold about 0.39% of the sample, which has 2 million to 2.5 million clones, approximately 93% seen once. This CDR3 has 12 amino acids. V shed 6 bases and J shed 4 bases, with 9 bases lying between them. CDR1 and CDR2 (germline): SEHNR, FQNEAQ (reference sequence). Sequencing used naive CD4+ T cells from PBMCs. As for subset: CD45RA+ positively selected. J is TRBJ1-2 and V is TRBV7-9; weak D call: TRBD1 (6 bases). This clonotype was obtained from a man aged 18 to 29 in good health. Some clones in this sample may be carry-over from other donors' samples. The CDR3, as DNA: TGTGCCAGCAGTCGACAGGTCTATGGCTACACCTTC. Translated: CASSRQVYGYTF.